Presented here are 4 T cell receptor beta chains from one specimen sequenced in a study of cytotoxic CD8 clonotypes in ibrutinib-treated CLL. Sequencing was performed with immunoSEQ multiplex PCR; in TCRdb, only in-frame clones are kept and a portion is missing. The data contain 250,000 to 350,000 clones, 65% to 85% of them singletons. The sequencing used PBMCs, collected at disease progression, from a patient treated with ibrutinib. The source of these receptors is a human donor with chronic lymphocytic leukemia.

The gene calls are TRBV7-9 and TRBJ2-3; no clear D. Germline V gives CDR1 SEHNR, CDR2 FQNEAQ (reference sequence). The CDR3 has 15 amino acids. V lost 5 bases and J lost 0, with 12 bases in between. CDR3 nucleotide sequence: TGTGCCAGCAGCCCGAAGACGGCTAGCACAGATACGCAGTATTTT. This gives the protein CASSPKTASTDTQYF.

J is TRBJ2-7 and V is TRBV7-2; a weak D match, TRBD1 (5 bases). Trimming took 1 base from V and 0 from J, leaving 10 bases between them. Germline V gene data show CDR1 as SGHTA and CDR2 as FQGNSA. The CDR3 has 15 amino acids. The CDR3 sequence: CASSLDRDSSYEQYF. CDR3 DNA: TGTGCCAGCAGCTTAGACCGAGACAGCTCCTACGAGCAGTACTTC.

The rearrangement joins TRBV9 to TRBJ2-2; 8 bases map to TRBD1. Germline V CDR1 and CDR2: SGDLS, YYNGEE. V lost 5 bases and J lost 4; bases outside the gene matches: 1. The CDR3 has 13 residues. The CDR3 is CASRDRGTGELFF. CDR3 sequence (DNA): TGTGCCAGCAGAGACAGGGGCACCGGGGAGCTGTTTTTT.

CDR3 sequence (DNA): TGTGCCACCAGCAGAGATCGGTCGGGCGCGAGACAGCCCCAGCATTTT. It codes for CATSRDRSGARQPQHF. This chain connects TRBV15 to TRBJ1-5, with D unclear. The germline V and J ends were trimmed by 0 bases and 7 bases, with 16 bases remaining between them. The CDR3 spans 16 residues. Germline CDR1 and CDR2: LNHNV and YYDKDF (reference sequence).